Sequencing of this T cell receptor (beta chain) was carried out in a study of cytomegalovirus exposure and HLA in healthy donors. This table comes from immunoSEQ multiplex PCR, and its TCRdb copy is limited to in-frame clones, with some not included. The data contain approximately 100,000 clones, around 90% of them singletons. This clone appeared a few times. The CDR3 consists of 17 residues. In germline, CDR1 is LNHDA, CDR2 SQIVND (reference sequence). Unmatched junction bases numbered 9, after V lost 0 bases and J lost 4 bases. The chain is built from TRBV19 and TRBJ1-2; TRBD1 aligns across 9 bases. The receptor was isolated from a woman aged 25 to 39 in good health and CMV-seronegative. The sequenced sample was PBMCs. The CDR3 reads CASSIDRRTGAAYGYTF. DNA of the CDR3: TGTGCCAGTAGTATAGACAGGAGGACAGGGGCGGCCTATGGCTACACCTTC.